Each of the 28 T cell receptor beta chains below was sequenced from the same sample in a study of blood T cell repertoires in COVID-19. TCRdb's copy holds only in-frame clones and misses some; the assay was immunoSEQ multiplex PCR. Counted here are roughly 180,000 clones, 94% occurring once; the ten biggest clones make up about 0.8%. Material for sequencing was peripheral blood. The receptors come from a man aged 30-40 years with COVID-19, enrolled during active disease.

The chain uses TRBV10-2 and TRBJ1-1; weak D call: TRBD1 (6 bases). In germline, CDR1 is WSHSY, CDR2 SAAADI. The CDR3 has 12 residues. The V end lost 6 bases, the J end lost 7 bases, and 12 bases lay between the germline ends. The CDR3 sequence is CASSGTGFEAFF. CDR3 sequence (DNA): TGCGCCAGCAGCGGCACAGGGTTTGAAGCTTTCTTT.

The chain carries TRBV3-1 (or the pseudogene TRBV3-2) and TRBJ2-1; TRBD2 aligns across 7 bases. Germline V gives CDR1 LGHDT, CDR2 YNNKEL (reference sequence). V dropped 4 bases and J dropped 6; count of bases not matched to a gene: 9. CDR3 length: 15 amino acids. The CDR3 spells CASSLSGLVLNEQFF. The CDR3 coding sequence is TGTGCCAGCAGCCTAAGTGGACTAGTGCTCAATGAGCAGTTCTTC.

This clone was seen once. The CDR3 loop is CASRNLRGEKLFF. The CDR3 DNA follows: TGCGCCAGCAGAAATCTAAGGGGGGAAAAACTGTTTTTT. V and J are TRBV10-2 and TRBJ1-4; tentative D call: TRBD1 (6 bases). The V end was cut by 6 bases, the J end by 8 bases, with 13 bases between. Germline loops: CDR1 WSHSY, CDR2 SAAADI. CDR3 length equals 13 residues.

This clone was seen once. CDR3 protein: CASSALTGTSGYGYTF. DNA for the CDR3: TGTGCCAGCAGTGCGCTGACAGGGACCTCCGGCTATGGCTACACCTTC. The V call is TRBV27, the J call TRBJ1-2; TRBD1 agrees at 7 bases. CDR1 is MNHEY and CDR2 is SMNVEV in the germline V gene (reference sequence). V lost 5 bases to trimming and J lost 4 bases; unmatched junction nucleotides: 13. There are 16 residues in the CDR3.

The chain combines TRBV7-9 with TRBJ1-1, with 10 bases lining up with TRBD1. The CDR3 has 16 amino acids. After removal of 5 bases from V and 3 bases from J, the junction contained 9 bases not matched to a gene. Germline CDR1 and CDR2: SEHNR and FQNEAQ (reference sequence). In DNA form, the CDR3 reads TGTGCCAGCAGCCCGCCTTGGGACAGGGGCCACACTGAAGCTTTCTTT. It yields the protein CASSPPWDRGHTEAFF.

The genes are TRBV6-5 and TRBJ1-3; D call uncertain. The V and J ends lost 6 bases and 0 bases respectively, with 12 bases between them. The CDR3 is 15 residues long. The germline V gene has CDR1 MNHEY and CDR2 SVGAGI. The chain's CDR3 is CASRVDINSGNTIYF. The CDR3, as DNA: TGTGCCAGCAGAGTAGACATAAACTCTGGAAACACCATATATTTT.

This clone was observed a handful of times. The rearrangement uses TRBV6-5 and TRBJ1-2; D is perhaps TRBD1 (5 bases). This CDR3 has 14 amino acids. V lost 5 bases and J 4 bases, leaving 14 bases between the germline ends. Germline assignment: CDR1 MNHEY and CDR2 SVGAGI. The DNA for the CDR3 is TGTGCCAGCAGTACGTCCCAGGGTACCTATGGCTACACCTTC. Amino acids: CASSTSQGTYGYTF.

V and J are TRBV6-5 and TRBJ1-2; D uncertain. Germline CDR1 MNHEY, CDR2 SVGAGI. The CDR3 extends over 15 amino acids. V shed 6 bases and J shed 5 bases, with 19 bases lying between them. The CDR3 reads CASSPFAPEEYGYTF. In DNA form, the CDR3 reads TGTGCCAGCAGCCCCTTCGCCCCGGAGGAATATGGCTACACCTTC.

The V and J genes are TRBV7-6 and TRBJ2-3; 9 nucleotides match TRBD1. The CDR3 length is 15 residues. Germline-derived CDR1 and CDR2 are SGHVS and FNYEAQ. The V gene end was trimmed by 4 bases and the J gene end by 5 bases; junction bases not matched to a gene: 7. The chain's CDR3 is CASSSQTGGVDTQYF. As DNA, the CDR3 is TGTGCCAGCAGCTCCCAAACAGGGGGCGTAGATACGCAGTATTTT.

This clone showed up just once. This chain joins TRBV6-5 and TRBJ1-6, with TRBD1 as a possible D gene (6 bases). CDR3 length: 15 amino acids. Germline CDR1 is MNHEY and CDR2 is SVGAGI. The V and J ends lost 11 bases and 7 bases respectively, with 21 bases between them. This CDR3 is CAATPPTGYNSPLHF. The CDR3, as DNA: TGTGCCGCGACACCTCCGACAGGTTACAATTCACCCCTCCACTTT.

This chain uses TRBV7-3 with TRBJ1-5; D call uncertain. The CDR3 runs 17 residues. Trimming shortened V by 2 bases and J by 2 bases, and 16 bases separated the two germline ends. In germline, CDR1 is SGHTA, CDR2 FQGTGA. The CDR3 DNA reads as TGTGCCAGCAGCTTAGGTAGGTGGTATCGGGGCAATCAGCCCCAGCATTTT. Translation gives CASSLGRWYRGNQPQHF.

V usage is TRBV2 and J usage is TRBJ2-2, with D possibly TRBD1 on 6 matching bases. Germline CDR1 SNHLY, CDR2 FYNNEI. The CDR3 consists of 12 residues. V lost 6 bases and J 7 bases, leaving 9 bases between the germline ends. The CDR3 DNA is TGTGCCAGCAGCTGGACAGTCGGGGAGCTGTTTTTT. This translates into CASSWTVGELFF.

The chain links TRBV12-3 or TRBV12-4 to TRBJ2-2; perhaps TRBD1 as D (5 bases). The V gene lost 3 bases and the J gene lost 5 bases, with 7 bases spanning the gap. The CDR3 loop spans 13 amino acids. CDR3: CASSFAGTGELFF. In DNA, the CDR3 is TGTGCCAGCAGTTTCGCAGGGACCGGGGAGCTGTTTTTT.

The chain couples TRBV19 to TRBJ1-1, with TRBD1 identical over 8 bases. The CDR3 has 15 residues. Germline trimming cut 3 bases from V and 1 base from J; bases unmatched to any gene: 4. In germline, CDR1 is LNHDA, CDR2 SQIVND (reference sequence). This chain's CDR3 is CASSIGTGGNTEAFF. CDR3 nucleotides: TGTGCCAGTAGTATCGGCACAGGGGGGAACACTGAAGCTTTCTTT.

The CDR3 here is CASSYSREGQYYTF. CDR3 in DNA: TGTGCCAGCAGCTACTCCCGGGAAGGCCAGTACTACACCTTC. The chain joins TRBV14 to TRBJ1-2; D gene unclear. The CDR3 contains 14 residues. The V and J ends lost 5 bases and 10 bases respectively, with 20 bases between them. Germline CDR1 reads SGHDN; CDR2 reads FVKESK.

The V gene is TRBV27, the J gene TRBJ1-2; TRBD1 matches 12 bases. The trim removed 6 bases at V and 8 bases at J, leaving 10 bases unmatched. Looked up from germline, CDR1 is MNHEY and CDR2 is SMNVEV (reference sequence). The CDR3 totals 15 residues. The chain's CDR3 is CASRDPGQGAGGYTF. The CDR3 nucleotides read TGTGCCAGCAGGGATCCGGGACAGGGGGCCGGGGGCTACACCTTC.

The table lists this clone with a few counts. The chain uses TRBV2 and TRBJ1-5, with 10 bases identical to TRBD1. The CDR3 is made up of 14 amino acids. Trimming cost V 9 bases and J 4 bases; bases outside gene matches: 6. Germline assignment: CDR1 SNHLY and CDR2 FYNNEI. The CDR3 loop reads CASTPGQGNQPQHF. The CDR3 DNA sequence: TGTGCCAGTACACCGGGACAGGGGAATCAGCCCCAGCATTTT.

This clone was counted a single time. The chain links TRBV18 to TRBJ1-2; tentative D call: TRBD1 (6 bases). V lost 6 bases and J 2 bases, leaving 13 bases between the germline ends. CDR1 is KGHSH and CDR2 is LQKENI in the germline V gene. The CDR3 has 14 amino acids. CDR3 nucleotide sequence: TGTGCCAGCTCCGGGGGGGCGCCGAACTATGGCTACACCTTC. This sequence encodes CASSGGAPNYGYTF.

V is TRBV11-2 and J is TRBJ2-1; maybe TRBD2 (5 bases). Germline V gene sequence: CDR1 SGHAT, CDR2 FQNNGV. The CDR3 runs to 11 residues. V shed 1 base and J shed 14 bases, with 9 bases lying between them. Here the CDR3 DNA reads TGTGCCAGCAGCTTAGGGGGAGTAGAGTTCTTC. As protein: CASSLGGVEFF.

The chain recombines TRBV5-1 with TRBJ1-1; 12 nucleotides align to TRBD1. The CDR3 is 16 residues long. V shed 3 bases and J 5 bases; nucleotides not matched to a gene: 8. Germline V CDR1 and CDR2: SGHRS, YFSETQ. The CDR3 region has the DNA TGCGCCAGCAGCTCCGGGACAGGGGGCGCGGGGACTGAAGCTTTCTTT. It encodes CASSSGTGGAGTEAFF.

The V and J genes are TRBV3-1 (or the pseudogene TRBV3-2) and TRBJ1-4; perhaps TRBD1 as D (5 bases). This CDR3 spans 15 amino acids. Deletions cut 3 bases from V and 5 bases from J, with 13 bases between. Germline loops: CDR1 LGHDT, CDR2 YNNKEL (reference sequence). The CDR3 nucleotides are TGTGCCAGCAGCCATCCCTCAGGGCTAAATGAAAAACTGTTTTTT. It codes for CASSHPSGLNEKLFF.

The V and J genes are TRBV5-4 and TRBJ2-7; 8 positions match TRBD1. Germline-derived CDR1 and CDR2 are SGHNT and YYREEE (reference sequence). With V trimmed by 4 bases and J by 3 bases, 9 bases remained unmatched. CDR3 length: 15 amino acids. The DNA of the CDR3 is TGTGCCAGCAGCCTTCTCGGGACAGGCCGCTACGAGCAGTACTTC. Amino acids: CASSLLGTGRYEQYF.

DNA of the CDR3: TGTGCCAGCAGCCAAGATCCAGGACAACGGAAACTGTTTTTT. It codes for CASSQDPGQRKLFF. The genes are TRBV4-2 and TRBJ1-4, with D maybe TRBD1 (5 bases). Trimming pared 0 bases from V and 11 bases from J, leaving 13 bases between. Germline CDR1 reads LGHNA; CDR2 reads YNFKEQ. This CDR3 has 14 amino acids.

This chain uses TRBV5-1 with TRBJ1-6; the D is unclear. The germline gives CDR1 SGHRS, CDR2 YFSETQ. This CDR3 is 15 amino acids long. V lost 0 bases and J 10 bases, leaving 14 bases between the germline ends. Written as DNA, the CDR3 is TGCGCCAGCAGCTTGGGAGCGCTTCGTGAGTCACCCCTCCACTTT. Its protein product is CASSLGALRESPLHF.

The CDR3 protein is CASRAGGGQPQHF. In DNA form, the CDR3 reads TGTGCCAGCAGGGCAGGGGGCGGCCAGCCCCAGCATTTT. J is TRBJ1-5 and V is TRBV12-3 or TRBV12-4, with TRBD1 identical over 8 bases. The CDR3 loop spans 13 amino acids. After removal of 6 bases from V and 7 bases from J, the junction contained 5 bases not matched to a gene.

The V gene is TRBV6-5, the J gene TRBJ1-3; the D gene is possibly TRBD1 (6 bases). The CDR3 spans 13 residues. With 8 bases removed from V and 0 bases from J, the gap between germline ends came to 8 bases. Germline CDR1 MNHEY, CDR2 SVGAGI. The CDR3 is CASLGGSGNTIYF. In DNA, the CDR3 is TGTGCCAGCTTAGGGGGCTCTGGAAACACCATATATTTT.

This clone appeared a single time. The chain has TRBV9 and TRBJ2-7, with TRBD1 identical over 8 bases. The CDR3 contains 17 residues. V shed 2 bases and J 4 bases; nucleotides not matched to a gene: 14. The germline V gene encodes CDR1 SGDLS and CDR2 YYNGEE. This chain's CDR3 is CASSVGFGWTGSYEQYF. Here the CDR3 DNA reads TGTGCCAGCAGCGTCGGCTTTGGCTGGACAGGGAGTTACGAGCAGTACTTC.

The chain is built from TRBV18 and TRBJ2-3, with 7 bases lining up with TRBD1. Trimming took 6 bases from V and 0 from J; bases not matched to a gene: 6. The CDR3 sequence is 15 residues long. Germline assignment: CDR1 KGHSH and CDR2 LQKENI. CDR3 bases: TGTGCCAGCTCCCGGGGACAGACTAGCACAGATACGCAGTATTTT. It specifies CASSRGQTSTDTQYF. Full variable domain (missing parts from reference TRBV18 and TRBJ2-3): NAGVMQNPRHLVRRRGQEARLRCSPMKGHSHVYWYRQLPEEGLKFMVYLQKENIIDESGMPKERFSAEFPKEGPSILRIQQVVRGDSAAYFCASSRGQTSTDTQYFGPGTRLTVL.